This T cell receptor beta chain is drawn from a study of T cell responses to AZD1222 COVID-19 vaccine. Study-level findings and limits: The sample set comprised mostly white British donors with more females, and clonal diversity was possibly underestimated. Baseline seropositivity characterized only a handful of AZD1222 recipients. Two doses of AZD1222 preceded a rise in Spike-specific TCR breadth and depth.

Clones were sequenced by immunoSEQ multiplex PCR, and TCRdb holds only the in-frame ones, with some missing. This table holds approximately 74,000 clones, about nine tenths found once. The V end lost 5 bases, the J end lost 2 bases, and 14 bases lay between the germline ends. The CDR3 runs 15 residues. Germline CDR1 and CDR2: SEHNR and FQNEAQ (reference sequence). With regard to this clone: Its antigen is unidentified.

The sample here was peripheral blood, taken on day 0 of AZD1222 vaccination. J is TRBJ2-3 and V is TRBV7-9, with D possibly matching TRBD1 (5 bases). The receptor was derived from an adult in good health. The CDR3 here is CASSPPWGSTDTQYF. Written as DNA, the CDR3 is TGTGCCAGCAGCCCACCCTGGGGCTCCACAGATACGCAGTATTTT.